These 13 T cell receptor beta chains were all obtained from the same sample, sequenced in a study of blood T cells in healthy people across ages. A sample-barcoded 5' primer and a J-beta primer mix were used in a second PCR of roughly 6 to 11 cycles. Using its own MiXCR run on the 5' RACE reads, TCRdb lists one record per CDR3 protein. In the table there are roughly 1,000,000 distinct CDR3 sequences, about 25% of which are singletons. Another study also made use of these data, one on T cells of mothers and their children.

The sequenced material came from blood. These receptor sequences come from a girl aged 2 to 10 in good health.

The rearrangement uses TRBV6-2 or TRBV6-3 and TRBJ2-1, with D perhaps matching TRBD2 (6 bases). V was cut by 4 bases and J by 9 bases, with 10 bases left in between. CDR3 length: 12 amino acids. The germline V gene has CDR1 MNHEY and CDR2 SVGEGT. The CDR3 region is CASSSGGPEQFF. The CDR3 nucleotides are TGTGCCAGCAGTTCCGGAGGGCCTGAGCAGTTCTTC.

This clonotype was recorded a few times. The CDR3 region has the DNA TGTGCCAGCAGCTCTATCGACGGACTAGCGGGGGAGTGGGATACGCAGTATTTT. This codes for CASSSIDGLAGEWDTQYF. This chain uses TRBV7-6 with TRBJ2-3; TRBD2 agrees at 13 bases. The V and J ends lost 4 bases and 6 bases, in that order; junction bases with no gene match: 13. CDR1 is SGHVS and CDR2 is FNYEAQ in the germline V gene. This CDR3 has 18 amino acids.

This clonotype was detected only a few times. This chain connects TRBV12-3 or TRBV12-4 to TRBJ2-1, with 8 bases matching TRBD2. Trimming removed 7 bases from V and 15 bases from J; junction bases left unmatched: 5. CDR3 length: 10 amino acids. The CDR3 sequence: CASKDSGAFF. DNA for the CDR3: TGTGCCAGCAAGGATAGCGGGGCGTTCTTC.

The V gene is TRBV20-1, the J gene TRBJ2-7, with 8 bases that match TRBD1. The germline V gene encodes CDR1 DFQATT and CDR2 SNEGSKA (reference sequence). The CDR3 runs 15 residues. Germline trimming cut 4 bases from V and 5 bases from J; bases unmatched to any gene: 13. The CDR3 here is CSAKQVGQGLNEQYF. CDR3 bases: TGCAGTGCTAAGCAGGTCGGACAGGGTCTCAACGAGCAGTACTTC.

The chain recombines TRBV18 with TRBJ2-4; 7 nucleotides align to TRBD1. The CDR3 spans 13 residues. Germline CDR1 KGHSH, CDR2 LQKENI. J gave up 8 bases and V 5 bases, and 6 bases lay outside the gene matches. The CDR3 here is CASSGDRMDIQYF. The CDR3 DNA is TGTGCCAGCTCAGGGGACAGAATGGACATTCAGTACTTC.

This clonotype has ten or more counts. The chain uses TRBV11-3 and TRBJ2-5; D is undetermined. CDR1 and CDR2 (germline): SGHNT, YENEEA. Trimming stripped 5 bases from V and 3 bases from J, with 4 bases between. CDR3 length: 11 residues. Written as DNA, the CDR3 is TGTGCCAGCAGCCACAAAGAGACCCAGTACTTC. It encodes CASSHKETQYF.

The rearrangement joins TRBV7-9 to TRBJ2-6; unclear D gene. V was clipped by 3 bases and J by 1 base, with 19 bases between them. Germline CDR1 reads SEHNR; CDR2 reads FQNEAQ (reference sequence). The CDR3 extends over 19 amino acids. CDR3: CASSFLPWQLRSGANVLTF. Here the CDR3 DNA reads TGTGCCAGCAGCTTCCTACCGTGGCAGCTTCGATCTGGGGCCAACGTCCTGACTTTC.

The chain is built from TRBV27 and TRBJ2-3; no clear D gene. The ends were cut back, 4 bases at V and 6 bases at J, with 14 bases in the middle. This CDR3 spans 14 amino acids. In germline, CDR1 is MNHEY, CDR2 SMNVEV (reference sequence). For the CDR3, the DNA is TGTGCCAGCAGTTCGACTCGTTCCCTCGATACGCAGTATTTT. Translation: CASSSTRSLDTQYF.

This sequence joins TRBV7-9 and TRBJ2-1; 12 bases are a match to TRBD2. CDR1 and CDR2 from the germline V gene are SEHNR and FQNEAQ (reference sequence). With V trimmed by 2 bases and J by 6 bases, 5 bases remained unmatched. This CDR3 is 16 amino acids long. As DNA, the CDR3 is TGTGCCAGCAGCTTACTTCTGACTAGCGGGAGCAATGAGCAGTTCTTC. It translates to CASSLLLTSGSNEQFF.

This chain joins TRBV18 and TRBJ1-5; 7 bases match TRBD1. V gave up 6 bases and J gave up 6 bases; unmatched junction bases: 8. The CDR3 consists of 14 residues. Germline CDR1 KGHSH, CDR2 LQKENI. CDR3: CASSPSGGGQPQHF. CDR3 coding DNA: TGTGCCAGCTCCCCGTCAGGGGGAGGTCAGCCCCAGCATTTT.

This clonotype occurred a few times. The CDR3 DNA follows: TGCAGCGTTGAAGGGGACCGACGTGAAGCTTTCTTT. Its protein is CSVEGDRREAFF. This chain links TRBV29-1 with TRBJ1-1; TRBD1 might be the D (5 bases). Germline values: CDR1 SQVTM, CDR2 ANQGSEA. CDR3 length equals 12 residues. Trimming removed 1 base from V and 7 bases from J, with 10 bases in between.

This clonotype was detected a few times. This chain links TRBV12-3 or TRBV12-4 with TRBJ2-5; D possibly corresponds to TRBD2 (6 bases). V was trimmed by 2 bases and J by 2 bases, leaving 12 bases between them. The CDR3 loop spans 15 amino acids. CDR3 amino acids: CASSLSGREQETQYF. The DNA for the CDR3 is TGTGCCAGCAGTTTATCGGGACGGGAGCAAGAGACCCAGTACTTC.

The chain links TRBV10-3 to TRBJ2-7; D unresolved. This CDR3 region has 12 residues. The V and J ends lost 6 bases and 3 bases respectively, with 9 bases between them. The V gene's germline CDR1 is ENHRY and CDR2 SYGVKD. The chain's CDR3 is CAIRLGNYEQYF. Written as DNA, the CDR3 is TGTGCCATCAGGCTGGGTAACTACGAGCAGTACTTC.